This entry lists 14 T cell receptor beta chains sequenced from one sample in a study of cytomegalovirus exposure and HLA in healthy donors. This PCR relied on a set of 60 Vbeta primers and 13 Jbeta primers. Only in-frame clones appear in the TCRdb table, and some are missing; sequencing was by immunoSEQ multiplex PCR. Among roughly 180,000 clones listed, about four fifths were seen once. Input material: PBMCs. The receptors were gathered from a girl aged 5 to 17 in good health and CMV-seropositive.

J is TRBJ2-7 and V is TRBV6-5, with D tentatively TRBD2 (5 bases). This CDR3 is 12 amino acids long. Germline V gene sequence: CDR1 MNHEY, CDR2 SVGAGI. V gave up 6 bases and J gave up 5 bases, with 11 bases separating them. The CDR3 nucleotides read TGTGCCAGCAGCCATAACGGGGACGAGCAGTACTTC. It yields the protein CASSHNGDEQYF.

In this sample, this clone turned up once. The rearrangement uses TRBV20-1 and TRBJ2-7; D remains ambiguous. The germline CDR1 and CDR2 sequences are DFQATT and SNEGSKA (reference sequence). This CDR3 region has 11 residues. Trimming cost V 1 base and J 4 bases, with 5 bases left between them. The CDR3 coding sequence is TGCAGTGCTAGAGTAAATTACGAGCAGTACTTC. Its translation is CSARVNYEQYF.

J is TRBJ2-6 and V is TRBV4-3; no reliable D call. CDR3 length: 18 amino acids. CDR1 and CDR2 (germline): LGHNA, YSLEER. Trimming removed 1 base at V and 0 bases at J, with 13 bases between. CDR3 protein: CASSQGSGKISGANVLTF. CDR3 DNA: TGCGCCAGCAGCCAAGGGTCTGGCAAGATCTCTGGGGCCAACGTCCTGACTTTC.

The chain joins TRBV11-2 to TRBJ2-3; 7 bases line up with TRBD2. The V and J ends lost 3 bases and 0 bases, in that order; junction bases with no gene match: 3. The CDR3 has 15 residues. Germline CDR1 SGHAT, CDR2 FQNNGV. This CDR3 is CASSFSGTSTDTQYF. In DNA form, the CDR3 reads TGTGCCAGCAGCTTCAGCGGGACTAGCACAGATACGCAGTATTTT.

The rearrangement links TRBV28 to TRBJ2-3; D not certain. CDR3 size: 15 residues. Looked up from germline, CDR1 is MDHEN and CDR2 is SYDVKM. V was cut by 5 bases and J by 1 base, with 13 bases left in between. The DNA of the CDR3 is TGTGCCAGCAGTCCGCCGAGTGCGGGCACAGATACGCAGTATTTT. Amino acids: CASSPPSAGTDTQYF.

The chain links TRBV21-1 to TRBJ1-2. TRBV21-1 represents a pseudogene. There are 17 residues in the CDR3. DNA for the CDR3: TGTGCCAGCAGCAAAGATACTCGGGCCCCGGGGGACGATGGCTACACCTTC. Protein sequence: CASSKDTRAPGDDGYTF.

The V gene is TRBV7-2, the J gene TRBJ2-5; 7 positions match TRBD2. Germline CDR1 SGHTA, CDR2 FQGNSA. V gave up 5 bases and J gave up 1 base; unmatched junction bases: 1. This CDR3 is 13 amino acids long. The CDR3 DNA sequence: TGTGCCAGCAGCCGGGGGGTCCAAGAGACCCAGTACTTC. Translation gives CASSRGVQETQYF.

The CDR3 region is CASSLIRAGPSYGYTF. Here the CDR3 DNA reads TGTGCCAGCAGCTTAATAAGGGCAGGGCCTAGCTATGGCTACACCTTC. The gene calls are TRBV7-9 and TRBJ1-2; a possible D gene is TRBD1 (5 bases). In germline, CDR1 is SEHNR, CDR2 FQNEAQ (reference sequence). CDR3 length: 16 residues. The V and J ends lost 2 bases and 4 bases respectively, with 17 bases between them.

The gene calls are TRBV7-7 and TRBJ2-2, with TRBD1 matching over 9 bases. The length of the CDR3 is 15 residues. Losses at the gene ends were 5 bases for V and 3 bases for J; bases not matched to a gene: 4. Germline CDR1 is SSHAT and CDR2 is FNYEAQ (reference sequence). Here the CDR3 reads CASSARTGDTGELFF. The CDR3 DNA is TGTGCCAGCAGCGCTAGGACAGGGGACACCGGGGAGCTGTTTTTT.

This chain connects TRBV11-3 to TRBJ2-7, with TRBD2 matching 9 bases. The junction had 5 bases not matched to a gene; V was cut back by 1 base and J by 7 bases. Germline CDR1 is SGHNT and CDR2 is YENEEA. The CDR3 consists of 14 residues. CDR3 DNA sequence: TGTGCCAGCAGCTTAGGCGGGGGGGCGAGTGAGCAGTACTTC. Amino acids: CASSLGGGASEQYF. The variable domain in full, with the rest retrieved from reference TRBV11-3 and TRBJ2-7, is EAGVVQSPRYKIIEKKQPVAFWCNPISGHNTLYWYLQNLGQGPELLIRYENEEAVDDSQLPKDRFSAERLKGVDSTLKIQPAELGDSAVYLCASSLGGGASEQYFGPGTRLTVT.

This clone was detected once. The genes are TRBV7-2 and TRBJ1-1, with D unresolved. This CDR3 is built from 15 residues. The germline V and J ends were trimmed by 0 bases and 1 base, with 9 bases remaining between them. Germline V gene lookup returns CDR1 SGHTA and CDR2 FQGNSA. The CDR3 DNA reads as TGTGCCAGCAGCTTAGCTTACGGTGAGAACACTGAAGCTTTCTTT. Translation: CASSLAYGENTEAFF.

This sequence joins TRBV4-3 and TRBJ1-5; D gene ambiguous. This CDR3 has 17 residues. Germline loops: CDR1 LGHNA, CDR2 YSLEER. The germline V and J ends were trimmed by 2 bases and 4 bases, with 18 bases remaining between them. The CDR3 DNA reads TGCGCCAGCAGCCAACTTAGTTACAGTACATCGAATCAGCCCCAGCATTTT. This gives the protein CASSQLSYSTSNQPQHF.

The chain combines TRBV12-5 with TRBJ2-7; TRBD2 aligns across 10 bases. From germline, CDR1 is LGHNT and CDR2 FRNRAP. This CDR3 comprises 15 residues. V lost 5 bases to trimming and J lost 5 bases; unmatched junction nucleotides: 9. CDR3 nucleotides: TGTGCTAGTGGTGACCCGGGACTAGCGCCGGACGAGCAGTACTTC. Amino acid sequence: CASGDPGLAPDEQYF.

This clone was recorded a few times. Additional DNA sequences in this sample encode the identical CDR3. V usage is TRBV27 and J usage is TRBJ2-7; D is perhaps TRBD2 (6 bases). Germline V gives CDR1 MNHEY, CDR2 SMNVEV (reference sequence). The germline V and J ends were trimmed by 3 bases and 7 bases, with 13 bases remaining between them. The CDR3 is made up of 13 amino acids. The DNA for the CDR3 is TGTGCCAGCAGTTTTGGTGGGGCGGGGGAGCAGTACTTC. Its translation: CASSFGGAGEQYF.